This paragraph covers one TCR beta chain sequence. Its specificity is not known. At one boundary the junction diverges from the germline segment, which might be a read error. The length of the CDR3 is 16 residues. Germline assignment: CDR1 SSHAT and CDR2 FNYEAQ (reference sequence). The sample belongs to a study of beta chain features in type 1 diabetes. As for the study in general: Cell yields, age and gender were similar between patients and healthy donors. Study findings and constraints: For TCRB rearrangement, an influence of HLA type remained unresolved here. Type 1 diabetes patients had VDJ junctions that carried fewer insertions and more deletions.

Sequencing targeted expressed TCRB transcripts, as all isolated RNA had been reverse transcribed. This table comes from immunoSEQ multiplex PCR, and its TCRdb copy is limited to in-frame clones, with some not included. This sample carries under 450,000 clones, roughly 14% of them seen once, and the ten largest clones take under 0.04%. The clonotype comes from a man in his thirties or forties in good health. Source material: naive CD4+ T cells from blood. This chain joins TRBV7-7 and TRBJ2-1; D is perhaps TRBD1 (5 bases). CDR3 residues: CASSLGAVSSYNEQFF. CDR3 sequence (DNA): TGTGCTAGCAGCTTAGGGGCCGTAAGCTCCTACAATGAGCAGTTCTTC. The entire variable domain, with the rest obtained from reference TRBV7-7 and TRBJ2-1, is as follows: GAGVSQSPRYKVTKRGQDVTLRCDPISSHATLYWYQQALGQGPEFLTYFNYEAQPDKSGLPSDRFSAERPEGSISTLTIQRTEQRDSAMYRCASSLGAVSSYNEQFFGPGTRLTVL.